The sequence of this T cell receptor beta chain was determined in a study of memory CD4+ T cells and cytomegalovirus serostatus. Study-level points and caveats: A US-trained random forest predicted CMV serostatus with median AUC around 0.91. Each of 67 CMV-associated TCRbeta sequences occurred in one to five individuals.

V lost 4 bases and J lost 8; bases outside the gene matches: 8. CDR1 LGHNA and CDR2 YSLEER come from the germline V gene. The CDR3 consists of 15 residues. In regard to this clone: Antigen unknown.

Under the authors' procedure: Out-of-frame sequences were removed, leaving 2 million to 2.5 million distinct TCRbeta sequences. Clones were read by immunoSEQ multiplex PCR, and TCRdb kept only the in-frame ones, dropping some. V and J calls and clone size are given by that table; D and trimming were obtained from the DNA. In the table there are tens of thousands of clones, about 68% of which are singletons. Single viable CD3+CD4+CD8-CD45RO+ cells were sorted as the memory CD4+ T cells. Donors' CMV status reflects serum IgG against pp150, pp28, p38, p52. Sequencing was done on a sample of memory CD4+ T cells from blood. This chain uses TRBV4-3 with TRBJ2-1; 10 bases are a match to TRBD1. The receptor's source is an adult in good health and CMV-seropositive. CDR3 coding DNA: TGCGCCAGCAGCCCACGGGGACAGGGGAGGGATGAGCAGTTCTTC. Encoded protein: CASSPRGQGRDEQFF.